This TCR beta chain is drawn from a study of T cell repertoires in cytomegalovirus infection. TCRdb redid the calling of the reads with MiXCR, one entry per CDR3 protein. Of roughly 100,000 distinct CDR3 sequences in the sample, 15% to 20% were seen once. The clonotype was recovered from a human donor in good health (CMV status not recorded). Some clones in this sample may be carry-over from other donors' samples. Sequencing used PBMCs.

Written as DNA, the CDR3 is TGTGCCATCAGTGAGTGGCGGGGGTCCAACAATGAGCAGTTCTTC. Translation gives CAISEWRGSNNEQFF. V is TRBV10-3 and J is TRBJ2-1; 7 nucleotides agree with TRBD2. Germline V gene lookup returns CDR1 ENHRY and CDR2 SYGVKD. Trimming cost V 1 base and J 5 bases; bases outside gene matches: 5. This CDR3 region has 15 residues.